This T cell receptor beta chain is drawn from a study of blood T cell repertoires in COVID-19. Overall study context: Sources were T cells, B-cell-depleted T cells, or PBMCs; the material itself was cDNA or gDNA.

In the original processing: Reference gene primer amplification yielded estimated nucleated cell counts. Here immunoSEQ multiplex PCR was the method, and the copy in TCRdb shows in-frame clones only, minus some. V, J and clone size reflect that table, while D and trimming were determined from the DNA. The sample lists approximately 200,000 clones, 65% to 85% occurring once. Germline V gene sequence: CDR1 SEHNR, CDR2 FQNEAQ (reference sequence). V gave up 2 bases and J gave up 8 bases, with 13 bases separating them. The CDR3 spans 14 residues. The chain is built from TRBV7-9 and TRBJ2-1; D is uncertain. This receptor was identified in a man in his sixties with active or convalescent COVID-19. The sequenced sample was peripheral blood. Written as DNA, the CDR3 is TGTGCCAGCAGCTTAATAAAGGAGAGCGATGAGCAGTTCTTC. This codes for CASSLIKESDEQFF.